This is a list of T cell receptor beta chains from one sample in a study of cytomegalovirus exposure and HLA in healthy donors. TCRdb's table, derived via immunoSEQ multiplex PCR, lists solely in-frame clones and lacks some. The repertoire includes just over 150,000 clones, 84% of them detected once, and under 6.5% sits in the top ten. Sequencing was performed on PBMCs. The receptors come from a man aged 50 to 59 in good health and CMV-seropositive. The CDR3 runs from the conserved cysteine through the conserved F or W. The D gene is left open where the match is weak. Size is omitted from some rows. Given values are once, few, many or a class for expanded clones.

CDR3: CASSQLSGGTQETQYF
DNA: TGTGCCAGCAGTCAGTTAAGCGGGGGGACCCAAGAGACCCAGTACTTC
D: TRBD2
size: NA
V: TRBV2
J: TRBJ2-5

CDR3: CASSLARTSGNTGELFF
DNA: TGCGCCAGCAGCTTGGCTCGGACTAGCGGGAACACCGGGGAGCTGTTTTTT
D: TRBD2
size: NA
V: TRBV5-1
J: TRBJ2-2

CDR3: CASSLTSGRTDTQYF
DNA: TGTGCCAGCAGCTTAACCAGCGGGAGGACAGATACGCAGTATTTT
D: TRBD2
size: NA
V: TRBV7-6
J: TRBJ2-3

CDR3: CASSLRAGGTGELFF
DNA: TGCGCCAGCAGCTTGAGGGCGGGCGGGACCGGGGAGCTGTTTTTT
D: NA
size: once
V: TRBV5-1
J: TRBJ2-2

CDR3: CASSSVPTGFAEAFF
DNA: TGTGCCAGCAGCTCCGTCCCTACAGGGTTCGCTGAAGCTTTCTTT
D: NA
size: once
V: TRBV28
J: TRBJ1-1

CDR3: CASSADRGVSSPLHF
DNA: TGTGCCAGCAGTGCGGACAGGGGTGTGAGTTCACCCCTCCACTTT
D: TRBD1
size: NA
V: TRBV27
J: TRBJ1-6

CDR3: CASSYDGISEKLFF
DNA: TGTGCCAGCAGTTACGACGGGATTAGTGAAAAACTGTTTTTT
D: NA
size: once
V: TRBV6-7
J: TRBJ1-4

CDR3: CASSSVGQGSRYNEQFF
DNA: TGTGCCAGCAGTTCGGTCGGACAGGGCTCACGATACAATGAGCAGTTCTTC
D: TRBD1
size: NA
V: TRBV27
J: TRBJ2-1

CDR3: CASSEVLAASNTGELFF
DNA: TGTGCCAGCAGCGAGGTACTAGCGGCTTCGAACACCGGGGAGCTGTTTTTT
D: NA
size: NA
V: TRBV21-1
J: TRBJ2-2

CDR3: CASSATSGRDTDTQYF
DNA: TGCGCCAGCAGCGCGACTAGCGGGAGGGACACAGATACGCAGTATTTT
D: TRBD2
size: NA
V: TRBV5-1
J: TRBJ2-3

CDR3: CASSEVAVDTQYF
DNA: TGTGCCAGCAGTGAAGTGGCGGTAGATACGCAGTATTTT
D: NA
size: NA
V: TRBV6-1
J: TRBJ2-3

CDR3: CASSLSQGYGYTF
DNA: TGCGCCAGCAGCTTATCACAGGGCTATGGCTACACCTTC
D: NA
size: NA
V: TRBV5-1
J: TRBJ1-2

CDR3: CASRTGGAGSSNQPQHF
DNA: TGTGCCAGCAGAACAGGGGGCGCCGGGAGTAGCAATCAGCCCCAGCATTTT
D: TRBD1
size: NA
V: TRBV27
J: TRBJ1-5

CDR3: CASSISLAGGGDTQYF
DNA: TGTGCCAGTAGTATCAGTCTAGCGGGGGGAGGTGATACGCAGTATTTT
D: TRBD2
size: NA
V: TRBV19
J: TRBJ2-3

CDR3: CASSSKGLAGGFSYNEQFF
DNA: TGTGCCAGCAGTTCGAAGGGACTAGCGGGAGGTTTCTCCTACAATGAGCAGTTCTTC
D: TRBD2
size: NA
V: TRBV27
J: TRBJ2-1

CDR3: CASSDDRFGEQYF
DNA: TGTGCCAGCAGTGATGACAGGTTCGGGGAGCAGTACTTC
D: NA
size: once
V: TRBV6-1
J: TRBJ2-7

CDR3: CASSFRTEAFF
DNA: TGTGCCAGCAGCTTCCGCACTGAAGCTTTCTTT
D: NA
size: NA
V: TRBV7-9
J: TRBJ1-1

CDR3: CALRGDSYNEQFF
DNA: TGTGCCCTCAGAGGGGACTCTTACAATGAGCAGTTCTTC
D: NA
size: NA
V: TRBV30
J: TRBJ2-1

CDR3: CASSSRAAVSNYGYTF
DNA: TGTGCCAGCAGCTCGCGGGCAGCCGTTTCTAACTATGGCTACACCTTC
D: NA
size: NA
V: TRBV5-4
J: TRBJ1-2

CDR3: CASSQDPHTDTQYF
DNA: TGCGCCAGCAGCCAAGATCCCCACACAGATACGCAGTATTTT
D: NA
size: NA
V: TRBV4-1
J: TRBJ2-3

CDR3: CASSMGAGGTEAFF
DNA: TGTGCCAGTAGTATGGGCGCAGGAGGTACTGAAGCTTTCTTT
D: NA
size: NA
V: TRBV19
J: TRBJ1-1

CDR3: CASSHLGATNEKLFF
DNA: TGCGCCAGCAGTCATCTCGGTGCAACTAATGAAAAACTGTTTTTT
D: NA
size: NA
V: TRBV23-1
J: TRBJ1-4

CDR3: CASSQRQSSTDTQYF
DNA: TGTGCCAGCAGCCAAAGACAGAGTAGCACAGATACGCAGTATTTT
D: NA
size: once
V: TRBV14
J: TRBJ2-3

CDR3: CASSLATAGLDNEQFF
DNA: TGTGCCAGCAGCTTAGCGACAGCGGGGCTCGACAATGAGCAGTTCTTC
D: TRBD2
size: NA
V: TRBV7-8
J: TRBJ2-1

CDR3: CASSLAVRILSYNEQFF
DNA: TGTGCCAGCAGCTTAGCGGTGAGGATCCTCTCCTACAATGAGCAGTTCTTC
D: NA
size: NA
V: TRBV7-8
J: TRBJ2-1

CDR3: CASSPSSGSTDTQYF
DNA: TGTGCCAGCAGCCCGTCTAGCGGGAGCACAGATACGCAGTATTTT
D: TRBD2
size: few
V: TRBV7-8
J: TRBJ2-3

CDR3: CASSYRQTTNEKLFF
DNA: TGTGCCAGCAGCTATAGACAGACAACTAATGAAAAACTGTTTTTT
D: NA
size: NA
V: TRBV6-5
J: TRBJ1-4

CDR3: CASSRTGTANTEAFF
DNA: TGTGCCAGCAGTAGAACCGGGACAGCGAACACTGAAGCTTTCTTT
D: TRBD1
size: NA
V: TRBV6-6
J: TRBJ1-1

CDR3: CASSQNSGGPYEQYF
DNA: TGTGCCAGCAGCCAAAACAGCGGGGGGCCCTACGAGCAGTACTTC
D: TRBD2
size: NA
V: TRBV7-9
J: TRBJ2-7

CDR3: CASSLTVSTDTQYF
DNA: TGTGCCAGCAGCTTGACAGTGAGCACAGATACGCAGTATTTT
D: NA
size: NA
V: TRBV11-1
J: TRBJ2-3

CDR3: CATSRGVHEPQHF
DNA: TGTGCCACCTCACGGGGGGTTCACGAGCCCCAGCATTTT
D: NA
size: NA
V: TRBV6-1
J: TRBJ1-5

CDR3: CASSQEQATNEKLFF
DNA: TGCGCCAGCAGCCAAGAACAGGCAACTAATGAAAAACTGTTTTTT
D: NA
size: few
V: TRBV4-1
J: TRBJ1-4

CDR3: CASTSDRDYEQYF
DNA: TGTGCCAGCACCTCGGACAGAGACTACGAGCAGTACTTC
D: NA
size: NA
V: TRBV7-9
J: TRBJ2-7

CDR3: CASSRGTGPSGNTIYF
DNA: TGTGCCAGCAGCCGGGGTACAGGGCCCTCTGGAAACACCATATATTTT
D: NA
size: NA
V: TRBV7-2
J: TRBJ1-3

CDR3: CASSNSGVQFF
DNA: TGTGCTAGCAGCAATAGCGGGGTACAGTTCTTC
D: TRBD2
size: NA
V: TRBV7-7
J: TRBJ2-1

CDR3: CASSVPGAYGYTF
DNA: TGTGCCAGCAGCGTACCAGGGGCATATGGCTACACCTTC
D: NA
size: NA
V: TRBV9
J: TRBJ1-2

CDR3: CASSPGDYQVDTQYF
DNA: TGTGCCAGCAGCCCCGGGGACTACCAAGTGGATACGCAGTATTTT
D: TRBD2
size: NA
V: TRBV11-3
J: TRBJ2-3

CDR3: CAWSDPGVGYRYGYTF
DNA: TGTGCCTGGAGCGACCCAGGGGTGGGTTATCGCTATGGCTACACCTTC
D: NA
size: NA
V: TRBV30
J: TRBJ1-2

CDR3: CSGGTGATGELFF
DNA: TGCAGCGGGGGGACAGGGGCCACCGGGGAGCTGTTTTTT
D: TRBD1
size: NA
V: TRBV29-1
J: TRBJ2-2

CDR3: CASAQDRGREGYTF
DNA: TGTGCCAGCGCACAGGACAGGGGGCGAGAAGGCTACACCTTC
D: TRBD1
size: NA
V: TRBV27
J: TRBJ1-2

CDR3: CASSPDSSINTGELFF
DNA: TGTGCCAGCAGCCCCGACAGTAGCATAAACACCGGGGAGCTGTTTTTT
D: NA
size: NA
V: TRBV2
J: TRBJ2-2

CDR3: CASSRTGGNSPLHF
DNA: TGTGCCAGCAGCAGGACAGGGGGGAATTCACCCCTCCACTTT
D: TRBD1
size: NA
V: TRBV6-5
J: TRBJ1-6

CDR3: CASSLRLADTGELFF
DNA: TGCGCCAGCAGCTTGCGGCTAGCGGACACCGGGGAGCTGTTTTTT
D: TRBD2
size: NA
V: TRBV5-1
J: TRBJ2-2

CDR3: CASSTYSGRQFF
DNA: TGTGCCAGCAGTACCTATAGCGGGAGGCAGTTCTTC
D: TRBD2
size: NA
V: TRBV11-3
J: TRBJ2-1

CDR3: CAWSWDRGNEKLFF
DNA: TGTGCCTGGAGCTGGGACAGGGGTAATGAAAAACTGTTTTTT
D: TRBD1
size: NA
V: TRBV30
J: TRBJ1-4

CDR3: CASSRSWEENGNQPQHF
DNA: TGTGCCAGCAGCCGGTCCTGGGAGGAGAACGGCAATCAGCCCCAGCATTTT
D: NA
size: NA
V: TRBV4-2
J: TRBJ1-5

CDR3: CASSWAGSNQPQHF
DNA: TGTGCCAGCAGCTGGGCGGGGAGCAATCAGCCCCAGCATTTT
D: NA
size: once
V: TRBV7-9
J: TRBJ1-5

CDR3: CASSSQLYTQYF
DNA: TGTGCCAGCAGTTCCCAACTCTATACGCAGTATTTT
D: NA
size: once
V: TRBV27
J: TRBJ2-3

CDR3: CASSTLGTGGAKDYGYTF
DNA: TGTGCCAGTAGTACCCTCGGGACAGGGGGCGCCAAGGACTATGGCTACACCTTC
D: TRBD1
size: NA
V: TRBV19
J: TRBJ1-2

CDR3: CASSVVRTGGGDTQYF
DNA: TGTGCCAGCAGCGTAGTCAGGACAGGGGGAGGAGATACGCAGTATTTT
D: TRBD1
size: once
V: TRBV9
J: TRBJ2-3

CDR3: CASSQDPTQGGGGYTF
DNA: TGCGCCAGCAGCCAAGATCCCACACAGGGGGGGGGTGGCTACACCTTC
D: TRBD1
size: NA
V: TRBV4-1
J: TRBJ1-2

CDR3: CASSSGTGPFYEQYF
DNA: TGTGCCAGCAGCTCCGGGACAGGGCCCTTTTACGAGCAGTACTTC
D: TRBD1
size: NA
V: TRBV25-1
J: TRBJ2-7

CDR3: CASSQDSPAGGLGTQYF
DNA: TGTGCCAGCAGCCAAGATTCCCCAGCGGGAGGTCTTGGTACGCAGTATTTT
D: TRBD2
size: NA
V: TRBV4-2
J: TRBJ2-3

CDR3: CASSPTQGMNTEAFF
DNA: TGTGCCAGCAGTCCAACCCAGGGGATGAACACTGAAGCTTTCTTT
D: NA
size: medium-sized
V: TRBV27
J: TRBJ1-1

CDR3: CASSLGGFNQPQHF
DNA: TGTGCCAGCAGCTTAGGAGGGTTTAATCAGCCCCAGCATTTT
D: NA
size: NA
V: TRBV5-8
J: TRBJ1-5

CDR3: CSVEVGTATYEQYF
DNA: TGCAGCGTTGAGGTGGGGACAGCTACCTACGAGCAGTACTTC
D: TRBD1
size: NA
V: TRBV29-1
J: TRBJ2-7